Included here is one T cell receptor (beta chain) sequence, with context. It lacks a known antigen. Per-nucleotide qualities are absent, and no much larger clonotype sits a single base away. V is clipped by 6 bases and J by 8 bases, and the sequence between their germline boundaries is 13 bases long. The CDR3 runs 12 amino acids, cysteine and phenylalanine included. Of the read, only the CDR3 DNA is kept; its 36 bases are in frame from base 1. Via the germline V gene (reference sequence), CDR1 is SEHNR and CDR2 FQNEAQ. For survey sequencing, tumor libraries mostly used 4.8 ug of input genomic DNA, with two replicates for each sample. The immunoSEQ hsTCRbeta kit was used to prepare TCRbeta libraries, following the manufacturer's instructions. The completed libraries were mixed into a single pool at 3 nM, then sequenced with an Illumina NovaSeq 6000 S4 flow cell. On the authors' methods: Raw data preprocessing and quality control were performed with the immunoSEQ Analyzer. The analysis was limited to productive rearrangements, and each clonotype was defined by a unique CDR3 amino acid sequence. Using the R package tcR, the researchers computed the Gini-Simpson index as their estimate of repertoire clonality. Student's t test was used to compare Gini indices, and Pearson correlation was used to assess associations with tumor size change. The immuneACCESS repertoire file appears here via TCRdb, limited to in-frame rearrangements. These files lack a portion of the clones; in checked studies, under half of the deficit traces to unresolved V genes, and the cause of the others is not known. V and J calls and clone size follow that table, whereas D and trimming were derived from the DNA. The sample records thousands of clones, around 60% of which are singletons. Together, the top ten hold 7.5% to 9.5% of the sample.

The entry originates in a study of neoadjuvant anti-PD-1 for oral cavity cancer (dated by TCRdb to about 2021). Notes on the research overall: Before undergoing curative-intent surgical resection, most patients got three to four biweekly nivolumab doses at 3 mg/kg. For patients who did not progress, a fourth nivolumab dose was given around day 43, followed by definitive surgical resection on days 50-56. Under RECIST 1.1, patients with complete response, partial response or stable disease were classed as responders, and patients with progression were classed as non-responders. The parent correlative cohort included under 15 patients, with a roughly 34% response rate. Results the study describes overall, beyond this receptor: Higher pretreatment blood Treg/Th17 ratios correlated with both higher pretreatment blood TCRbeta clonality and lower post-treatment tumor TCRbeta clonality. Larger post-treatment sizes of preexisting intratumoral clones correlated with greater tumor shrinkage, suggesting expansion of preexisting clones contributed to response. TCR analyses included only a few patients per response group, and the authors called for larger cohorts for validation.

The time point label on this specimen signifies: before neoadjuvant nivolumab. None of the patients had received prior systemic or radiation treatment, and all were newly diagnosed with stage II-IVA oral cavity squamous cell carcinoma. The cohort was made up of patients with locally advanced, HPV-negative oral cavity squamous cell carcinoma. Samples came from a longitudinal correlative study of a single-arm phase II trial of neoadjuvant nivolumab in oral cavity squamous cell carcinoma. Genomic DNA-based TCRbeta sequencing was performed on subject-matched pre- and post-treatment PBMCs and tumors from three responders and three non-responders. For tumor tissue, genomic DNA extraction relied on the Maxwell RSC DNA from Tissue kit.

The source was tumor tissue, collected before nivolumab (anti-PD-1) treatment. The source of this sequence is a person aged 40 to 85 with oral cavity squamous cell carcinoma. The chain is encoded by TRBV7-9 joined to TRBJ1-1; the D gene is possibly TRBD1, with 5 bases matching. The CDR3 protein sequence reads: CASRPVGDEAFF. The base sequence is TGTGCCAGCAGGCCGGTGGGGGACGAAGCTTTCTTT.